The 19 T cell receptor beta chains in this list originate from one sample, sequenced in a study of blood T cell repertoires in COVID-19 (dated by TCRdb to 2018 to 2020). The library was obtained by the immunoSEQ multiplex PCR assay. The table comes from immuneACCESS by way of TCRdb, which keeps in-frame sequences with V and J called. Part of the clones is missing from these tables; in studies checked, under half for an unresolved V gene and the rest for unknown reasons. The sample has tens of thousands of clones on record, under 80% of them singletons. 25% to 30% of the sample lies in the top ten. Sample: peripheral blood. The receptors stem from a woman older than 75 with active or convalescent COVID-19.

The genes are TRBV29-1 and TRBJ2-7; a weak D match, TRBD2 (7 bases). With 6 bases removed from V and 2 bases from J, the gap between germline ends came to 11 bases. There are 12 residues in the CDR3. Germline V lookup: CDR1 SQVTM, CDR2 ANQGSEA. CDR3 residues: CSVGRGAYEQYF. The CDR3 region has the DNA TGCAGCGTAGGGAGGGGGGCCTACGAGCAGTACTTC.

The gene calls are TRBV11-2 and TRBJ2-7, with D possibly matching TRBD2 (5 bases). V was clipped by 1 base and J by 5 bases, with 9 bases between them. The CDR3 extends over 13 amino acids. CDR1 is SGHAT and CDR2 is FQNNGV in the germline V gene. The CDR3 region has the DNA TGTGCCAGCAGCTTAGTGAGGGCCCACGAGCAGTACTTC. The encoded protein is CASSLVRAHEQYF. The full variable domain, in which reference TRBV11-2 and TRBJ2-7 provide the parts outside the CDR3, is EAGVAQSPRYKIIEKRQSVAFWCNPISGHATLYWYQQILGQGPKLLIQFQNNGVVDDSQLPKDRFSAERLKGVDSTLKIQPAKLEDSAVYLCASSLVRAHEQYFGPGTRLTVT.

The chain uses TRBV19 and TRBJ2-3, with 8 bases matching TRBD1. CDR1 and CDR2 from the germline V gene are LNHDA and SQIVND (reference sequence). This CDR3 region has 20 residues. V trimming: 5 bases; J trimming: 4 bases; junction bases outside the gene matches: 23. CDR3 DNA sequence: TGTGCCAGTAGTCTGGCCGGGACAGGAACGATACCTTCCCAGGCAGATACGCAGTATTTT. Encoded protein: CASSLAGTGTIPSQADTQYF. Variable domain in full (rest from reference TRBV19 and TRBJ2-3): DGGITQSPKYLFRKEGQNVTLSCEQNLNHDAMYWYRQDPGQGLRLIYYSQIVNDFQKGDIAEGYSVSREKKESFPLTVTSAQKNPTAFYLCASSLAGTGTIPSQADTQYFGPGTRLTVL.

The CDR3 DNA reads TGCAGTGCTAGTGAGCGGAGGGGTGACACTGAAGCTTTCTTT. It yields the protein CSASERRGDTEAFF. The gene calls are TRBV20-1 and TRBJ1-1, with D possibly being TRBD1 (5 bases). V dropped 3 bases and J dropped 3 bases, with 14 bases sitting between them. CDR3 length equals 14 residues. Germline V CDR1 and CDR2: DFQATT, SNEGSKA (reference sequence).

V is TRBV5-1 and J is TRBJ2-7, with 9 bases that match TRBD2. This CDR3 is 14 amino acids long. The germline gives CDR1 SGHRS, CDR2 YFSETQ. J gave up 3 bases and V 4 bases, and 5 bases lay outside the gene matches. The chain's CDR3 is CASSSSGGRYEQYF. In DNA, the CDR3 is TGCGCCAGCAGCAGTAGCGGGGGCCGCTACGAGCAGTACTTC.

The rearrangement links TRBV7-2 to TRBJ2-1, with 8 nucleotides matching TRBD2. J lost 5 bases, V lost 5 bases, and 8 bases had no gene match. In germline, CDR1 is SGHTA, CDR2 FQGNSA. The CDR3 totals 15 residues. CDR3 sequence: CASSTSAGDDNEQFF. The CDR3 DNA reads TGTGCCAGCAGCACCTCAGCGGGGGATGACAATGAGCAGTTCTTC.

The J gene is TRBJ1-2, the V gene TRBV6-2 or TRBV6-3; no clear D. The germline V gene encodes CDR1 MNHEY and CDR2 SVGEGT. This CDR3 is 11 amino acids long. Trimming took 5 bases from V and 4 from J, leaving 5 bases between them. The CDR3 sequence: CASSEFYGYTF. CDR3 DNA: TGTGCCAGCAGTGAGTTCTATGGCTACACCTTC.

This clone has a handful of counts. The chain couples TRBV6-2 or TRBV6-3 to TRBJ1-1; D is possibly TRBD1 (5 bases). Germline assignment: CDR1 MNHEY and CDR2 SVGEGT. The CDR3 is 14 residues long. V gave up 2 bases and J gave up 5 bases, with 12 bases separating them. The CDR3 DNA follows: TGTGCCAGCAGTTACCTCCCGGAGGGGACTGAAGCTTTCTTT. Residues: CASSYLPEGTEAFF.

This clone is a singleton in its sample. The rearrangement joins TRBV5-6 to TRBJ1-1; D is unresolved. Germline V gives CDR1 SGHDT, CDR2 YYEEEE. Trimming removed 4 bases from V and 1 base from J, with 11 bases in between. The length of the CDR3 is 14 residues. CDR3 residues: CASSRRRGNTEAFF. The CDR3 DNA reads as TGTGCCAGCAGCCGACGGCGAGGGAACACTGAAGCTTTCTTT.

This chain links TRBV19 with TRBJ1-1; the match to TRBD1 covers 8 bases. The J segment lost 3 bases and the V segment lost 4 bases, leaving 10 bases of the junction unmatched. This CDR3 contains 16 residues. Germline assignment: CDR1 LNHDA and CDR2 SQIVND (reference sequence). CDR3 DNA: TGTGCCAGTAGTACCCATCCCCAGGGGGCCGACACTGAAGCTTTCTTT. Its translation is CASSTHPQGADTEAFF.

The genes are TRBV7-3 and TRBJ2-2, with 12 bases fitting TRBD2. CDR3 size: 15 residues. Germline trimming cut 5 bases from V and 4 bases from J; bases unmatched to any gene: 2. Per the germline V gene, CDR1 is SGHTA and CDR2 is FQGTGA. The CDR3, as DNA: TGTGCCAGCAGCACGGGACTAGCGGGCACCGGGGAGCTGTTTTTT. Protein: CASSTGLAGTGELFF.

This rearrangement joins TRBV7-2 to TRBJ2-1, with D perhaps matching TRBD1 (5 bases). The V end was cut by 3 bases, the J end by 2 bases, with 11 bases between. In germline, CDR1 is SGHTA, CDR2 FQGNSA. CDR3 length: 15 residues. The CDR3 region is CASSFDSPPYNEQFF. The CDR3 DNA follows: TGTGCCAGCAGCTTCGACAGTCCTCCCTACAATGAGCAGTTCTTC.

V and J are TRBV18 and TRBJ1-1, with D uncertain. CDR3 size: 15 residues. Germline CDR1 and CDR2: KGHSH and LQKENI. The V gene lost 1 base and the J gene lost 3 bases, with 12 bases spanning the gap. This CDR3 is CASSPRITVDTEAFF. The CDR3 nucleotides read TGTGCCAGCTCACCACGGATTACAGTAGACACTGAAGCTTTCTTT.

The rearrangement uses TRBV30 and TRBJ1-3, with D possibly TRBD1 on 5 matching bases. CDR1 is GTSNPN and CDR2 is SVGIG in the germline V gene (reference sequence). The CDR3 is 14 residues long. The V end was cut by 7 bases, the J end by 0 bases, with 13 bases between. DNA of the CDR3: TGTGCCTCCTCAACGACAGCCTCTGGAAACACCATATATTTT. Encoded protein: CASSTTASGNTIYF. The full variable domain, rest sourced from reference TRBV30 and TRBJ1-3, is SQTIHQWPATLVQPVGSPLSLECTVEGTSNPNLYWYRQAAGRGLQLLFYSVGIGQISSEVPQNLSASRPQDRQFILSSKKLLLSDSGFYLCASSTTASGNTIYFGEGSWLTVV.

This chain uses TRBV6-4 with TRBJ2-1, with D perhaps matching TRBD1 (6 bases). Germline V gene lookup returns CDR1 MRHNA and CDR2 SNTAGT. V was cut by 4 bases and J by 10 bases, with 14 bases left in between. The CDR3 sequence is 13 residues long. CDR3 residues: CASSVIQGGEQFF. The CDR3 DNA is TGTGCCAGCAGTGTGATACAGGGCGGGGAGCAGTTCTTC.

The chain recombines TRBV7-6 with TRBJ2-7; perhaps TRBD2 as D (6 bases). The V gene lost 0 bases and the J gene lost 6 bases, with 9 bases spanning the gap. CDR1 and CDR2 from the germline V gene are SGHVS and FNYEAQ. CDR3 length: 13 residues. The CDR3 sequence: CASSLARGAEQYF. The CDR3, as DNA: TGTGCCAGCAGCTTAGCGCGGGGAGCCGAGCAGTACTTC.

This clone was found once. The genes are TRBV6-5 and TRBJ2-3; TRBD1 is a possible D gene (5 bases). Between the trimmed V and J ends, which lost 2 bases and 8 bases, there was a span of 14 bases. This CDR3 is 14 amino acids long. CDR1 and CDR2 from the germline V gene are MNHEY and SVGAGI. CDR3 nucleotide sequence: TGTGCCAGCAGTTACAGTGCACCAGGGCGTACGCAGTATTTT. As protein: CASSYSAPGRTQYF.

This clone occurred a few times. This chain joins TRBV7-8 and TRBJ2-6, with 8 nucleotides matching TRBD2. The germline CDR1 and CDR2 sequences are SGHVS and FQNEAQ. J gave up 4 bases and V 1 base, and 3 bases lay outside the gene matches. The length of the CDR3 is 16 residues. The CDR3 bases are TGTGCCAGCAGCTTAGTCGGGGGGGCCGGGGCCAACGTCCTGACTTTC. It codes for CASSLVGGAGANVLTF.

This chain uses TRBV7-2 with TRBJ1-1, with D uncertain. The CDR3 spans 14 residues. Trimming took off 2 bases at V and 4 bases at J, with 11 bases between the two ends. CDR1 SGHTA and CDR2 FQGNSA come from the germline V gene. CDR3 in amino acids: CASSLRRPGTEAFF. CDR3 DNA: TGTGCCAGCAGCTTAAGGCGGCCGGGCACTGAAGCTTTCTTT. Full variable domain (missing parts from reference TRBV7-2 and TRBJ1-1): GAGVSQSPSNKVTEKGKDVELRCDPISGHTALYWYRQSLGQGLEFLIYFQGNSAPDKSGLPSDRFSAERTGGSVSTLTIQRTQQEDSAVYLCASSLRRPGTEAFFGQGTRLTVV.